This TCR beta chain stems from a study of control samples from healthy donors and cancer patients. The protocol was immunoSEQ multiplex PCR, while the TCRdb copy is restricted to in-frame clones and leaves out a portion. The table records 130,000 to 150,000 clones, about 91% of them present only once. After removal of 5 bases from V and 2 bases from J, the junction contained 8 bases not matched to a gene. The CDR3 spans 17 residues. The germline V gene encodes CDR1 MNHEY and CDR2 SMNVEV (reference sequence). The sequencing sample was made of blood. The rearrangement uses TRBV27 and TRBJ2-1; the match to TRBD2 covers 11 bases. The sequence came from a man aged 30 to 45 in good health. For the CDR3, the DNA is TGTGCCAGCAGTCTTGCTAGCGGGGGGATCCCCTACAATGAGCAGTTCTTC. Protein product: CASSLASGGIPYNEQFF.